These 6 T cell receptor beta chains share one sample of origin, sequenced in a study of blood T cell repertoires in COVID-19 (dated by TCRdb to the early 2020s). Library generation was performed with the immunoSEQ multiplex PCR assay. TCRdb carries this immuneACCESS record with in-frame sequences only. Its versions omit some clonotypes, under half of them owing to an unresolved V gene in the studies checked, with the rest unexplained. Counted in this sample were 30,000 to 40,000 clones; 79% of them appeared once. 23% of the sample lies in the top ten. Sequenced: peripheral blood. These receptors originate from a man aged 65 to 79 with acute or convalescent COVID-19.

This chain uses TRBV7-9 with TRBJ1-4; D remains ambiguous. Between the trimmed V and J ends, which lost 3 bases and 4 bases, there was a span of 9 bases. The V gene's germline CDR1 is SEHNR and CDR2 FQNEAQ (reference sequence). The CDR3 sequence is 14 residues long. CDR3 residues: CASSFDSYNEKLFF. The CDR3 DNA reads TGTGCCAGCAGCTTTGATAGCTATAATGAAAAACTGTTTTTT.

The CDR3 DNA follows: TGTGCCAGTAGTATCTCCGGGACAGGGGTTTCCTACGAGCAGTACTTC. This gives the protein CASSISGTGVSYEQYF. The chain couples TRBV19 to TRBJ2-7; 10 bases match TRBD1. The junction had 6 bases not matched to a gene; V was cut back by 3 bases and J by 1 base. The length of the CDR3 is 16 residues. Looked up from germline, CDR1 is LNHDA and CDR2 is SQIVND (reference sequence).

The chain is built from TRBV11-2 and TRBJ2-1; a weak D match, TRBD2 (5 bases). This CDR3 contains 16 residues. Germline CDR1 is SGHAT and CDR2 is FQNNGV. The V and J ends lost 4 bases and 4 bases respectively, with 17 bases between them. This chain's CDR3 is CASSSLVGVAYNEQFF. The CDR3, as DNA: TGTGCCAGCAGCTCTTTAGTGGGAGTGGCGTACAATGAGCAGTTCTTC.

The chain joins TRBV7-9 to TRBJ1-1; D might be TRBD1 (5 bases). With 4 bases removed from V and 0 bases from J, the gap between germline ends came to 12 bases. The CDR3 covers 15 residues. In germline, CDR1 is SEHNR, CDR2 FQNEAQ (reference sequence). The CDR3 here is CASSSRQRLNTEAFF. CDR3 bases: TGTGCCAGCAGCTCCAGACAGAGGTTGAACACTGAAGCTTTCTTT. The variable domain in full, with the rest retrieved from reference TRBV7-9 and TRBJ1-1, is DTGVSQNPRHKITKRGQNVTFRCDPISEHNRLYWYRQTLGQGPEFLTYFQNEAQLEKSRLLSDRFSAERPKGSFSTLEIQRTEQGDSAMYLCASSSRQRLNTEAFFGQGTRLTVV.

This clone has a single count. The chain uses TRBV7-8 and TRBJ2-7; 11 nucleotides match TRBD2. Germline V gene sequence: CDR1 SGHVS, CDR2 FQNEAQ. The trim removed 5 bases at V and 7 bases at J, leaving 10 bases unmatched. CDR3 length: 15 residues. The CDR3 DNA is TGTGCCAGCAGCCCGTCCGGGACTAGCGGCTTGGAGCAGTACTTC. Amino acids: CASSPSGTSGLEQYF.

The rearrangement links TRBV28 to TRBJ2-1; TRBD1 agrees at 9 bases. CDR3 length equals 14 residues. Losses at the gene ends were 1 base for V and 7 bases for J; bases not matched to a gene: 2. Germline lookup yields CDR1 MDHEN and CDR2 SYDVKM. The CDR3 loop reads CASSLLGTGNEQFF. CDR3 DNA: TGTGCCAGCAGTTTATTGGGGACAGGGAATGAGCAGTTCTTC.